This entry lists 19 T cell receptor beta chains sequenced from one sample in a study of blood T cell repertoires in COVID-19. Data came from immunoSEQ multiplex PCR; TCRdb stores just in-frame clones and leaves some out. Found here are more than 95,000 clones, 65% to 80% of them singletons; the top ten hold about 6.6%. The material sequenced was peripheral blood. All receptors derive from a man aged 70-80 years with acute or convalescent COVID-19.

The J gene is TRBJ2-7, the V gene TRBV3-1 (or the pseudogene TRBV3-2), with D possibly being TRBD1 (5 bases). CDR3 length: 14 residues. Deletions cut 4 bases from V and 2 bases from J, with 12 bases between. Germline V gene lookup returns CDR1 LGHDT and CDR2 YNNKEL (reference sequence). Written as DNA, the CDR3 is TGTGCCAGCAGCCTCTTACAGGAGACCTACGAGCAGTACTTC. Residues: CASSLLQETYEQYF.

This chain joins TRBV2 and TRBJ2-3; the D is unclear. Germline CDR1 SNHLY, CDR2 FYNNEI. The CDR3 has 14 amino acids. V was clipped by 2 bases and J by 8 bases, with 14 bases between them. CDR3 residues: CASSENLSLPTQYF. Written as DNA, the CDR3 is TGTGCCAGCAGTGAAAACTTATCTCTACCTACGCAGTATTTT.

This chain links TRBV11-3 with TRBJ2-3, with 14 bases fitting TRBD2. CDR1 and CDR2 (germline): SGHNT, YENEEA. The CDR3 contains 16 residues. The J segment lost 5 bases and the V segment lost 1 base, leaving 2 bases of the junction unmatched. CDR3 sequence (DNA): TGTGCCAGCAGCTTAGGGGGGACTAGCGGGAGAGATACGCAGTATTTT. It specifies CASSLGGTSGRDTQYF.

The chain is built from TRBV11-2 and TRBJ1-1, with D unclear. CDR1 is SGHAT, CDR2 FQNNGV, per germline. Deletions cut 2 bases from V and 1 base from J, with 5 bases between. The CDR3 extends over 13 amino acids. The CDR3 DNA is TGTGCCAGCAGCTTACAGGAGAACACTGAAGCTTTCTTT. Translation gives CASSLQENTEAFF.

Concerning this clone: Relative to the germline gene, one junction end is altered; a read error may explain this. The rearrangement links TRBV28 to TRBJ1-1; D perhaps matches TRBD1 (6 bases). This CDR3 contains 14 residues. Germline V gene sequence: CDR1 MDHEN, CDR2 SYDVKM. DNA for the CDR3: TGTGCCAGCAGTTTACAGGGGCAGGTAACTGGAGCTTTCTTT. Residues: CASSLQGQVTGAFF.

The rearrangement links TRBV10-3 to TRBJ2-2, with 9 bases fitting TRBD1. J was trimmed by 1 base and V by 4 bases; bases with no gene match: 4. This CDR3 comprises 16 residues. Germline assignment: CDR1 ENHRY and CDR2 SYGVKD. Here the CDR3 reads CAISVAGQGNTGELFF. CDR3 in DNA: TGTGCCATCAGTGTCGCGGGACAGGGGAACACCGGGGAGCTGTTTTTT.

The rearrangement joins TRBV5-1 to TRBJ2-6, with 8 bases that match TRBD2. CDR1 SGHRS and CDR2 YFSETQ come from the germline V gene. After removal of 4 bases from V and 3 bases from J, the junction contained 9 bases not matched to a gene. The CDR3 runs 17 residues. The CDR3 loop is CASSRGLGRLGANVLTF. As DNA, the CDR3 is TGCGCCAGCAGCCGGGGACTAGGCCGCCTTGGGGCCAACGTCCTGACTTTC.

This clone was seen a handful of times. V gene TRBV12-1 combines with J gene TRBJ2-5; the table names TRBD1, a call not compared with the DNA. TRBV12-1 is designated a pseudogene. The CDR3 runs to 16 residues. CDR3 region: CASSSTRQGAGETQYF. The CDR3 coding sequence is TGTGCCAGCAGCTCTACAAGACAGGGGGCCGGGGAGACCCAGTACTTC.

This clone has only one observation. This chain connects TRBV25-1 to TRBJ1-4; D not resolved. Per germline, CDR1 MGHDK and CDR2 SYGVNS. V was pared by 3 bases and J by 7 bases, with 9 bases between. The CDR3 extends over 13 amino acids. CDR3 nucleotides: TGTGCCAGCAGTGACGTAGTAGTTGAAAAACTGTTTTTT. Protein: CASSDVVVEKLFF.

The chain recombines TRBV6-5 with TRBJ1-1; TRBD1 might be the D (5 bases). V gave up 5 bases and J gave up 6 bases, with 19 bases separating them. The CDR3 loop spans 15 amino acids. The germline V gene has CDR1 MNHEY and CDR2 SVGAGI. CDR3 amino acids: CASSPEWRGVSEAFF. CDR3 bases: TGTGCCAGCAGTCCCGAGTGGAGGGGTGTGTCTGAAGCTTTCTTT.

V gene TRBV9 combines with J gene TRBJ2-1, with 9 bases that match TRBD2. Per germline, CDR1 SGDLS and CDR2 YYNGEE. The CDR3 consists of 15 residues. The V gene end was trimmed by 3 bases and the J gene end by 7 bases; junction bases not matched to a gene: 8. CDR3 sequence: CASSASSGVRNEQFF. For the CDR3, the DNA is TGTGCCAGCAGCGCTTCTAGCGGGGTAAGGAATGAGCAGTTCTTC.

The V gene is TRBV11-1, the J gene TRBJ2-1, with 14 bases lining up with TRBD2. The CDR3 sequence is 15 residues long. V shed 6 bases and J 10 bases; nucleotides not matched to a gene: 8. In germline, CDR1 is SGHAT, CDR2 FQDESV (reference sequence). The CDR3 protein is CASSVGLAGGKEQFF. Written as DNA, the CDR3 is TGTGCCAGCAGTGTAGGACTAGCGGGAGGTAAGGAGCAGTTCTTC.

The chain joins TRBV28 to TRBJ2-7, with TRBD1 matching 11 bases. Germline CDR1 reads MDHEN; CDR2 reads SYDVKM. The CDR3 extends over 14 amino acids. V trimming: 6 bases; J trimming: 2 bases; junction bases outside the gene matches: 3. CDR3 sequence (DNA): TGTGCCAGCAGACCGGGACAGGGGGCCTACGAGCAGTACTTC. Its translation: CASRPGQGAYEQYF.

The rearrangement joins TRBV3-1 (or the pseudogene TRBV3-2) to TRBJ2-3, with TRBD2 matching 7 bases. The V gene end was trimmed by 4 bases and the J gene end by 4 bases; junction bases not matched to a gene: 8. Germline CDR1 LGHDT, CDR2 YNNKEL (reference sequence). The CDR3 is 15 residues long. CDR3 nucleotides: TGTGCCAGCAGCCGCTTGGGGGGGGGTTCAGATACGCAGTATTTT. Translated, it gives CASSRLGGGSDTQYF.

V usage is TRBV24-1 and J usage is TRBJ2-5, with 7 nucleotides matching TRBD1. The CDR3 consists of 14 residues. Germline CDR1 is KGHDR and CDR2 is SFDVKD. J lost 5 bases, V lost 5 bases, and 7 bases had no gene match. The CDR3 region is CATSAGDRQETQYF. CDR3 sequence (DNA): TGTGCCACCAGTGCTGGGGACAGACAGGAGACCCAGTACTTC.

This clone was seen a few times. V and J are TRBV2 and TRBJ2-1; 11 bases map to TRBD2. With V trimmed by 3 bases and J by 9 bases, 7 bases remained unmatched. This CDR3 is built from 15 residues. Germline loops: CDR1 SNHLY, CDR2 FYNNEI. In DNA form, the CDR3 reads TGTGCCAGCAGTGATACTAGCGGGAGAGTGGGTGAGCAGTTCTTC. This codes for CASSDTSGRVGEQFF.

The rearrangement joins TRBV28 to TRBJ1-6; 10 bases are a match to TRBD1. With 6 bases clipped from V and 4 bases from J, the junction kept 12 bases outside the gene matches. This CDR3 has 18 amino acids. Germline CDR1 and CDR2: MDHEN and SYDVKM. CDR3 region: CASRTGTGALYYNSPLHF. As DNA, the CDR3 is TGTGCCAGCAGGACCGGGACAGGGGCCCTTTATTATAATTCACCCCTCCACTTT.

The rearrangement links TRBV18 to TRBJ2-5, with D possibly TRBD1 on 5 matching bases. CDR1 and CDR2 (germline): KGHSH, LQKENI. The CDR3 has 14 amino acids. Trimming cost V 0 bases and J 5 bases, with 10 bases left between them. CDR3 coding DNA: TGTGCCAGCTCACCACCCTTCCAGGGCGAGACCCAGTACTTC. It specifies CASSPPFQGETQYF.

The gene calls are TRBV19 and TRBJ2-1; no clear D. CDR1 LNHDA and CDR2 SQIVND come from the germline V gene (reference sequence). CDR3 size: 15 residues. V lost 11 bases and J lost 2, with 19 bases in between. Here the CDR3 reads CACAPRLIPYNEQFF. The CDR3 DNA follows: TGTGCCTGCGCCCCTCGACTTATCCCCTACAATGAGCAGTTCTTC. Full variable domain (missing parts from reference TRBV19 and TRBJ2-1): DGGITQSPKYLFRKEGQNVTLSCEQNLNHDAMYWYRQDPGQGLRLIYYSQIVNDFQKGDIAEGYSVSREKKESFPLTVTSAQKNPTAFYLCACAPRLIPYNEQFFGPGTRLTVL.